The source of this TCR beta chain is a study of neurological immune-mediated disorders. This sample's time point: longitudinal time-point 3. This clonotype was counted ten times or more. Its cognate antigen is unknown. Study findings and constraints: Any association between clinical or MRI features and the multiple sclerosis repertoire cluster was absent. Private repertoires in all groups were suggested by the finding that expanded clones across subjects shared no CDR3 amino acid sequences.

The making of cDNA relied on 5'RACE with 10-nucleotide random UMIs. TCRdb called the 5' RACE reads again in MiXCR, with one record for every CDR3 protein. The data show about 80,000 distinct CDR3 sequences, roughly 4.5% seen once. Germline CDR1 LGHDT, CDR2 YNNKEL (reference sequence). The CDR3 runs to 15 residues. The V end was cut by 6 bases, the J end by 1 base, with 15 bases between. The receptor's source is a woman aged 60-75 years with multiple sclerosis. Sequencing was done on a sample of PBMCs. This chain links TRBV3-1 with TRBJ1-1; D unresolved. The CDR3 coding sequence is TGTGCCAGCAGACCCGCGGGCGCTCAGAACACTGAAGCTTTCTTT. Translating gives CASRPAGAQNTEAFF.